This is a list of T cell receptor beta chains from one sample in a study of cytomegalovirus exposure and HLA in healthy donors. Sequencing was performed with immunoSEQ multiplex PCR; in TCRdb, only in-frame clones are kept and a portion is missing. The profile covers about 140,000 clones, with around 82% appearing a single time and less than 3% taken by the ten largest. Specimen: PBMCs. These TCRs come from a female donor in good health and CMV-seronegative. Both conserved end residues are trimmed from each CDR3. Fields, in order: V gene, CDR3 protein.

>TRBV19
ASRGGDYEQY
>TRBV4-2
ASSPGMNTEAF
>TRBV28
ASSSPLGGREKLF
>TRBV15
ATSRDVDSAKGQPQH
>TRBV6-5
ASSYARQSSGNTIY
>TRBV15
ATSRDNGFPDTQY
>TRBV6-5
ASRQGMQDTQY
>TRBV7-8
ASSQQSVDKGTEAF
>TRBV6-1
ASRQGALNTEAF
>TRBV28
ASSLPGQRTYEQY
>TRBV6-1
ASSEWTVGSYGYT
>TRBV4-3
ASSQDLAGYNEQF
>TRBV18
ASSPKAPDRSYGYP
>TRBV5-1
ASSLLGLPVRSYEQY
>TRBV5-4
ASSQETGSYEQY
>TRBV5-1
ASSLEGTGLYEQY
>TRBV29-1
SVDSQSPSQY
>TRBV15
ATSSRGYNSPLH